These 26 T cell receptor beta chains were all obtained from the same sample, sequenced in a study of regulatory T cells in long-lasting Graves disease. Time point in this sample: newly diagnosed GD, antithyroid drugs for less than 3 months. From PBMCs, RNA was extracted and then used to make the TCR library. Researchers made TCR beta libraries by using iRepertoire HTBI primers and running Arm-PCR on CDR3 regions. One entry per CDR3 protein results from TCRdb running MiXCR on the multiplex PCR reads. The sample lists more than 400,000 distinct CDR3 sequences; 16% were seen once. These data were also filed under a second study, of T cells in Graves' hyperthyroidism and ophthalmopathy.

This material consisted of peripheral blood mononuclear cells (PBMCs), taken at new diagnosis, from a patient treated with antithyroid drugs. The receptors shown here come from a man in his forties with Graves disease.

There are many counts of this clonotype. This chain uses TRBV2 with TRBJ2-3, with D uncertain. CDR1 SNHLY and CDR2 FYNNEI come from the germline V gene. V lost 2 bases and J lost 12, with 18 bases in between. CDR3 length equals 14 residues. CDR3 amino acids: CASSESLAASIQYF. CDR3 coding DNA: TGTGCCAGCAGTGAATCTTTGGCGGCCTCTATCCAGTATTTT. The whole variable domain, filled in from reference TRBV2 and TRBJ2-3, reads EPEVTQTPSHQVTQMGQEVILRCVPISNHLYFYWYRQILGQKVEFLVSFYNNEISEKSEIFDDQFSVERPDGSNFTLKIRSTKLEDSAMYFCASSESLAASIQYFGPGTRLTVL.

Of note for this clonotype: Being one base from a much bigger clone, this may be a read error. The chain carries TRBV5-1 and TRBJ1-4; tentative D call: TRBD1 (5 bases). The V end was cut by 4 bases, the J end by 6 bases, with 10 bases between. The length of the CDR3 is 13 residues. In germline, CDR1 is SGHRS, CDR2 YFSETQ. The CDR3 loop reads CASSTGADEKLFF. CDR3 in DNA: TGCGCCAGCAGCACCGGGGCAGATGAAAAACTGTTTTTT.

The sample holds many counts of this clonotype. The chain recombines TRBV5-1 with TRBJ2-7; a possible D gene is TRBD2 (7 bases). There are 14 residues in the CDR3. The V gene lost 5 bases and the J gene lost 1 base, with 13 bases spanning the gap. Germline lookup yields CDR1 SGHRS and CDR2 YFSETQ. CDR3 nucleotide sequence: TGCGCCAGCAGTGGTCGGGGGGCATCCTACGAGCAGTACTTC. Translated: CASSGRGASYEQYF.

The table lists this clonotype with a few counts. The V call is TRBV19, the J call TRBJ2-2; 7 bases line up with TRBD2. CDR1 is LNHDA and CDR2 is SQIVND in the germline V gene (reference sequence). J gave up 9 bases and V 7 bases, and 11 bases lay outside the gene matches. The CDR3 sequence is 14 residues long. In DNA, the CDR3 is TGTGCCAGTACCGCGACTAGCCCCTCCCGGGAGCTGTTTTTT. It encodes CASTATSPSRELFF.

This chain uses TRBV12-3 or TRBV12-4 with TRBJ1-1; no clear D gene. Trimming pared 1 base from V and 0 bases from J, leaving 9 bases between. CDR3 length: 15 residues. The CDR3 reads CASSLGQPVNTEAFF. Here the CDR3 DNA reads TGTGCCAGCAGTTTAGGGCAGCCCGTGAACACTGAAGCTTTCTTT.

The rearrangement joins TRBV7-3 to TRBJ1-6; 10 nucleotides agree with TRBD1. There are 15 residues in the CDR3. Germline V gene data show CDR1 as SGHTA and CDR2 as FQGTGA. With V trimmed by 5 bases and J by 10 bases, 8 bases remained unmatched. CDR3 sequence reads: CASSMSGTGDSPLHF. CDR3 sequence (DNA): TGTGCCAGCAGCATGTCCGGGACAGGGGACTCACCCCTCCACTTT.

Ten or more counts support this clonotype. The rearrangement uses TRBV18 and TRBJ2-1; D uncertain. The CDR3 has 14 amino acids. Germline-derived CDR1 and CDR2 are KGHSH and LQKENI. Between the trimmed V and J ends, which lost 0 bases and 5 bases, there was a span of 8 bases. The DNA of the CDR3 is TGTGCCAGCTCACCACCGGCTGGAAACAATGAGCAGTTCTTC. Its translation: CASSPPAGNNEQFF.

This clonotype was detected many times. V gene TRBV20-1 combines with J gene TRBJ2-3; 7 bases are shared with TRBD2. This CDR3 is 14 amino acids long. Per germline, CDR1 DFQATT and CDR2 SNEGSKA (reference sequence). J was trimmed by 2 bases and V by 5 bases; bases with no gene match: 7. The CDR3 region has the DNA TGCAGTGCTCAACCGACTAGCAACACAGATACGCAGTATTTT. Residues: CSAQPTSNTDTQYF.

This clonotype appeared many times. V gene TRBV7-9 combines with J gene TRBJ2-1; TRBD2 aligns across 7 bases. The V gene end was trimmed by 8 bases and the J gene end by 3 bases; junction bases not matched to a gene: 1. Per the germline V gene, CDR1 is SEHNR and CDR2 is FQNEAQ (reference sequence). CDR3 size: 12 residues. CDR3 protein: CASGRDYNEQFF. CDR3 bases: TGTGCCAGCGGGAGGGACTACAATGAGCAGTTCTTC.

Only a few counts were recorded for this clonotype. The V and J genes are TRBV6-1 and TRBJ2-3, with TRBD2 as a possible D gene (5 bases). CDR1 is MNHNS, CDR2 SASEGT, per germline. The ends were cut back, 1 base at V and 4 bases at J, with 12 bases in the middle. The CDR3 is 15 amino acids. This CDR3 is CASSEVGGSADTQYF. CDR3 bases: TGTGCCAGCAGTGAAGTGGGCGGGTCGGCAGATACGCAGTATTTT.

In the case of this clonotype: With a much larger clone just one base away, this may be a read error. The chain is built from TRBV12-3 or TRBV12-4 and TRBJ2-1; 9 bases are shared with TRBD2. This CDR3 has 16 amino acids. The ends lost 5 bases at V and 9 bases at J; junction bases unmatched: 14. CDR3 region: CASSQTGTSRRGEQFF. In nucleotides, the CDR3 is TGTGCCAGCAGTCAAACCGGGACTAGCAGGCGTGGTGAGCAGTTCTTC.

The chain recombines TRBV25-1 with TRBJ2-7; D possibly corresponds to TRBD1 (5 bases). V gave up 4 bases and J gave up 3 bases, with 13 bases separating them. The CDR3 sequence is 14 residues long. Germline CDR1 MGHDK, CDR2 SYGVNS. The CDR3 region is CASSGPTDSYEQYF. The CDR3, as DNA: TGTGCCAGCAGTGGACCCACCGACAGCTACGAGCAGTACTTC.

This clonotype was counted at least ten times. The V gene is TRBV7-9, the J gene TRBJ2-5; D gene unclear. V was cut by 2 bases and J by 5 bases, with 9 bases left in between. This CDR3 comprises 13 residues. CDR1 and CDR2 (germline): SEHNR, FQNEAQ (reference sequence). CDR3 sequence reads: CASSLMVGETQYF. The CDR3 region has the DNA TGTGCCAGCAGCTTAATGGTCGGTGAGACCCAGTACTTC.

Of note for this clonotype: This sequence may be a read error, since a much larger clone differs from it by one base. The V call is TRBV11-2, the J call TRBJ2-7; D possibly matches TRBD1 or TRBD2 (5 bases each). This CDR3 contains 17 residues. Germline lookup yields CDR1 SGHAT and CDR2 FQNNGV. CDR3 sequence reads: CASSCSRETLGDYDQYF. The CDR3 DNA sequence: TGTGCCAGCAGCTGCAGCAGGGAGACGCTGGGCGACTACGACCAGTACTTC.

This clonotype was observed at least ten times. The gene calls are TRBV11-2 and TRBJ2-2; either TRBD1 or TRBD2 may supply D (5 bases each). CDR3 length equals 16 residues. V was shortened by 5 bases and J by 3 bases, with 16 bases between the two germline ends. Germline CDR1 reads SGHAT; CDR2 reads FQNNGV. CDR3 in DNA: TGTGCCAGCAGCCACCGGGGACCTTCGGACACCGGGGAGCTGTTTTTT. Translating it yields CASSHRGPSDTGELFF.

In this sample, this clonotype turned up many times. The gene calls are TRBV5-1 and TRBJ2-1; TRBD2 matches 10 bases. V lost 7 bases to trimming and J lost 6 bases; unmatched junction nucleotides: 7. Germline V gene sequence: CDR1 SGHRS, CDR2 YFSETQ. The CDR3 runs 14 residues. The CDR3 region has the DNA TGCGCCAGCGCTCTAGCGGGAGCATCCAATGAGCAGTTCTTC. It yields the protein CASALAGASNEQFF.

The table lists this clonotype with many counts. The chain uses TRBV18 and TRBJ2-7; possible D gene TRBD2, 6 bases. The V and J ends lost 5 bases and 3 bases respectively, with 14 bases between them. Per the germline V gene, CDR1 is KGHSH and CDR2 is LQKENI. This CDR3 contains 14 residues. The chain's CDR3 is CASSVRGGFYEQYF. CDR3 DNA sequence: TGTGCCAGCTCAGTGCGGGGTGGTTTCTACGAGCAGTACTTC. The full variable domain, in which reference TRBV18 and TRBJ2-7 provide the parts outside the CDR3, is NAGVMQNPRHLVRRRGQEARLRCSPMKGHSHVYWYRQLPEEGLKFMVYLQKENIIDESGMPKERFSAEFPKEGPSILRIQQVVRGDSAAYFCASSVRGGFYEQYFGPGTRLTVT.

This clonotype was observed many times. The chain has TRBV6-5 and TRBJ2-1; TRBD2 aligns across 13 bases. This CDR3 has 15 residues. Germline V gene data show CDR1 as MNHEY and CDR2 as SVGAGI. J was trimmed by 7 bases and V by 4 bases; bases with no gene match: 4. CDR3 sequence (DNA): TGTGCCAGCAGTTCTACTAGCGGGAGGGATAATGAGCAGTTCTTC. Translated: CASSSTSGRDNEQFF.

In the case of this clonotype: A read error may be the cause here, since a much bigger clone is one base away. Because the CDR3 is missing its conserved closing phenylalanine or tryptophan, this is likely a read error. The J gene is TRBJ2-3, the V gene TRBV11-1; 13 bases line up with TRBD2. Germline values: CDR1 SGHAT, CDR2 FQDESV (reference sequence). J was trimmed by 5 bases and V by 6 bases; bases with no gene match: 11. This CDR3 contains 17 residues. The CDR3 nucleotides read TGTGCCAGCAGTCCCGTACTAGCGGGAGGGCCAGAAGATACGCAGTATTCT. This codes for CASSPVLAGGPEDTQYS.

The chain uses TRBV5-1 and TRBJ2-3; 7 nucleotides match TRBD1. The CDR3 totals 14 residues. Per germline, CDR1 SGHRS and CDR2 YFSETQ. V lost 4 bases and J lost 4; bases outside the gene matches: 6. The CDR3 region is CASSRQGVADTQYF. The CDR3, as DNA: TGCGCCAGCAGCCGACAGGGAGTAGCAGATACGCAGTATTTT.

Many counts were recorded for this clonotype. The V call is TRBV2, the J call TRBJ2-7; 9 bases are a match to TRBD1. J lost 6 bases, V lost 3 bases, and 12 bases had no gene match. Germline V lookup: CDR1 SNHLY, CDR2 FYNNEI. The CDR3 length is 16 residues. CDR3: CASSDFATGGSGEQYF. The CDR3 DNA reads as TGTGCCAGCAGTGATTTCGCGACAGGGGGTTCGGGCGAGCAGTACTTC. Together with reference TRBV2 and TRBJ2-7, the CDR3 gives the full variable domain: EPEVTQTPSHQVTQMGQEVILRCVPISNHLYFYWYRQILGQKVEFLVSFYNNEISEKSEIFDDQFSVERPDGSNFTLKIRSTKLEDSAMYFCASSDFATGGSGEQYFGPGTRLTVT.

This clonotype was seen repeatedly, ten times or more. The genes are TRBV13 and TRBJ1-1; no clear D gene. CDR3 length: 13 amino acids. The germline V gene encodes CDR1 PRHDT and CDR2 FYEKMQ (reference sequence). The V end lost 6 bases, the J end lost 1 base, and 9 bases lay between the germline ends. The CDR3 region is CASSTRPNTEAFF. In nucleotides, the CDR3 is TGTGCCAGCAGTACCAGGCCGAACACTGAAGCTTTCTTT. Drawing the rest from reference TRBV13 and TRBJ1-1, the complete variable domain is AAGVIQSPRHLIKEKRETATLKCYPIPRHDTVYWYQQGPGQDPQFLISFYEKMQSDKGSIPDRFSAQQFSDYHSELNMSSLELGDSALYFCASSTRPNTEAFFGQGTRLTVV.

This clonotype was recorded at least ten times. The CDR3 is CASSLQGVAGLFF. Written as DNA, the CDR3 is TGTGCCAGCAGTTTACAGGGAGTTGCGGGACTGTTTTTT. The chain recombines TRBV12-3 or TRBV12-4 with TRBJ1-4; perhaps TRBD1 as D (5 bases). Trimming shortened V by 2 bases and J by 13 bases, and 14 bases separated the two germline ends. The CDR3 totals 13 residues.

This clonotype was found many times. The rearrangement links TRBV20-1 to TRBJ2-1; either TRBD1 or TRBD2 may fit D (5 bases each). Germline loops: CDR1 DFQATT, CDR2 SNEGSKA (reference sequence). CDR3 size: 14 residues. V was pared by 2 bases and J by 11 bases, with 19 bases between. The CDR3 here is CSARPGTPFPQQFF. DNA of the CDR3: TGCAGTGCTAGACCCGGGACCCCTTTTCCTCAGCAGTTCTTC.

The chain carries TRBV19 and TRBJ2-2; D may be TRBD2 (7 bases). CDR1 is LNHDA and CDR2 is SQIVND in the germline V gene (reference sequence). This CDR3 is built from 14 residues. The CDR3 bases are TGTGCTACCAGGGCGGGGGCAGCCACCGGGGAGCTGTTTTTT. Protein sequence: CATRAGAATGELFF.

This clonotype appeared a few times. The J gene is TRBJ2-5, the V gene TRBV5-1; 10 bases match TRBD1. Losses at the gene ends were 5 bases for V and 1 base for J; bases not matched to a gene: 5. Germline assignment: CDR1 SGHRS and CDR2 YFSETQ. The CDR3 runs 15 residues. CDR3 in DNA: TGCGCCAGCAGAAAGACAGGGGGCAGCCAAGAGACCCAGTACTTC. Amino acids: CASRKTGGSQETQYF.